The clone carrying this T cell receptor beta chain was seen only a few times. Its antigen remains unidentified. This entry belongs to a study of response to subunit inactivated influenza vaccine. Findings and caveats of the study: The authors put forward the suggestion that each seasonal influenza vaccination may bring in only a limited number of new T cells.

MiXCR was run by TCRdb on the RT-PCR reads, yielding one entry per CDR3 protein. In the table there are approximately 730,000 distinct CDR3 sequences, approximately 13% of which are singletons. CDR1 MNHEY and CDR2 SVGAGI come from the germline V gene. This CDR3 region has 17 residues. V was trimmed by 2 bases and J by 0 bases, leaving 13 bases between them. The clonotype comes from a man in his fifties who received an inactivated influenza vaccine. The chain employs TRBV6-5 and TRBJ2-2; D uncertain. Material: PBMCs from blood, obtained roughly 15 days before vaccination. The CDR3 nucleotides read TGTGCCAGCAGTTACCAGAATTTTATAGCGAACACCGGGGAGCTGTTTTTT. It encodes CASSYQNFIANTGELFF.